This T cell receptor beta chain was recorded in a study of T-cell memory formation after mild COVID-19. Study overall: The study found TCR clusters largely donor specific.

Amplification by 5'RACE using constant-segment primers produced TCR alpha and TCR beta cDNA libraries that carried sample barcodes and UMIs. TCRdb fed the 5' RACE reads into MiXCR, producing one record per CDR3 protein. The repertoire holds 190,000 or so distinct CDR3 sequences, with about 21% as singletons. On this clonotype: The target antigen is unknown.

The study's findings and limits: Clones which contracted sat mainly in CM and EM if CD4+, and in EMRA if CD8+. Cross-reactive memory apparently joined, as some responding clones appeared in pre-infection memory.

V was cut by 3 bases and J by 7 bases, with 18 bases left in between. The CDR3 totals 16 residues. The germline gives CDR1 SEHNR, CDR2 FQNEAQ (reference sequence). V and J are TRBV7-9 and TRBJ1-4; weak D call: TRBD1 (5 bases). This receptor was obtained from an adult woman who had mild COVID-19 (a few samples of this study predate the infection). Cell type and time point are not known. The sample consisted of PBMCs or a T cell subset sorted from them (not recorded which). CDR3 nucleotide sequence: TGTGCCAGCAGCTTCCTTGCTGGTGGGGGTTTTGAAAAACTGTTTTTT. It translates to CASSFLAGGGFEKLFF.